This T cell receptor (beta chain) is drawn from a study of control samples from healthy donors and cancer patients. Sequencing used immunoSEQ multiplex PCR; TCRdb keeps in-frame clones, though not all of them. The sample lists hundreds of thousands of clones, 80% to 95% seen once, with more than 6% in the top ten. Germline lookup yields CDR1 MNHEY and CDR2 SMNVEV (reference sequence). V shed 2 bases and J shed 1 base, with 8 bases lying between them. There are 14 residues in the CDR3. The count of this clone is one. The receptor was derived from a middle-aged man with head and neck cancer. Sequencing input: PBMCs. The chain has TRBV27 and TRBJ1-1; D is unclear. The DNA for the CDR3 is TGTGCCAGCAGTTTACACCCCCCGAACACTGAAGCTTTCTTT. This translates into CASSLHPPNTEAFF.